A selection of T cell receptor beta chains follows, all from one sample in a study of shared clonotypes between healthy human individuals. Sequencing used immunoSEQ multiplex PCR; TCRdb keeps in-frame clones, though not all of them. The sample records millions of clones, 85% to 95% being singletons. The sample was naive CD4+ T cells sorted from blood. The receptor set was obtained from a young man in good health. Each CDR3 is given with its conserved first and last residue. D genes are given only for firm matches. Size tells how often a clone was seen (once, few, many) or the class of an expanded clone, and some rows leave it out.

J,V,size,D,CDR3,DNA
TRBJ1-2,TRBV5-1,once,-,CASSLASGEGGYTF,TGCGCCAGCAGCTTGGCGAGCGGGGAGGGTGGCTACACCTTC
TRBJ1-6,TRBV30,-,-,CAWSSGGNSPLHF,TGTGCCTGGAGTTCAGGTGGAAATTCACCCCTCCACTTT
TRBJ2-7,TRBV10-3,-,TRBD1,CAITRDRGYEQYF,TGTGCCATCACAAGGGACAGGGGCTACGAGCAGTACTTC
TRBJ2-7,TRBV7-2,-,-,CASSLAAGPYEQYF,TGTGCCAGCAGCTTAGCTGCGGGACCCTACGAGCAGTACTTC
TRBJ1-1,TRBV6-1,-,-,CASSDEGGLQAAFF,TGTGCCAGCAGTGATGAGGGAGGTCTCCAAGCAGCTTTCTTT
TRBJ1-4,TRBV10-3,once,-,CAFLYPGTRDPNEKLFF,TGTGCCTTCCTGTATCCCGGGACAAGGGACCCTAATGAAAAACTGTTTTTT
TRBJ1-1,TRBV30,few,TRBD1,CACGQGGATEAFF,TGTGCCTGTGGACAGGGAGGCGCCACTGAAGCTTTCTTT
TRBJ2-7,TRBV2,-,-,CASSETRHEQYF,TGTGCCAGCAGTGAGACTAGGCACGAGCAGTACTTC
TRBJ1-6,TRBV4-2,-,-,CASSQGQWNSPLHF,TGTGCCAGCAGCCAAGGACAGTGGAATTCACCCCTCCACTTT
TRBJ2-3,TRBV19,-,TRBD2,CASSNSLAGDQHTQYF,TGTGCCAGTAGCAACTCGCTAGCGGGAGACCAGCATACGCAGTATTTT
TRBJ2-1,TRBV30,once,-,CAWSVNGNEQFF,TGTGCCTGGAGTGTGAATGGAAATGAGCAGTTCTTC
TRBJ2-3,TRBV5-1,-,-,CASSILTPRGTDTQYF,TGCGCCAGCAGCATTTTAACACCTCGAGGGACAGATACGCAGTATTTT
TRBJ1-6,TRBV7-9,-,-,CASSLGNNSPLHF,TGTGCCAGCAGTTTAGGAAATAATTCACCCCTCCACTTT
TRBJ2-2,TRBV5-1,-,-,CASSSNTIPGTGELFF,TGCGCCAGCAGCTCCAACACGATCCCGGGCACCGGGGAGCTGTTTTTT
TRBJ1-1,TRBV6-5,-,-,CASTTPGGGEAFF,TGTGCCAGCACTACCCCCGGGGGAGGGGAAGCTTTCTTT
TRBJ2-7,TRBV10-3,-,-,CAISESGETYEQYF,TGTGCCATCAGTGAGTCTGGAGAAACCTACGAGCAGTACTTC
TRBJ2-5,TRBV13,-,-,CANSFSGAGDQETQYF,TGTGCCAACAGCTTTAGCGGAGCCGGGGACCAAGAGACCCAGTACTTC
TRBJ2-5,TRBV5-1,-,-,CASSFGTKQETQYF,TGCGCCAGCAGCTTTGGGACAAAACAAGAGACCCAGTACTTC
TRBJ2-2,TRBV6-1,-,TRBD2,CASSEVTSGGPTGELFF,TGTGCCAGCAGTGAAGTGACTAGCGGGGGACCGACCGGGGAGCTGTTTTTT
TRBJ1-6,TRBV28,-,TRBD1,CASSGQGAYLGF,TGTGCCAGCAGTGGACAGGGGGCTTATCTCGGCTTT
TRBJ2-2,TRBV5-1,once,-,CASSSPKTSNTGELFF,TGCGCCAGCAGCTCCCCCAAAACCTCGAACACCGGGGAGCTGTTTTTT
TRBJ1-5,TRBV19,-,TRBD1,CASSIRGQGAASQHF,TGTGCCAGTAGTATTAGGGGACAGGGGGCGGCTTCCCAGCATTTT
TRBJ2-2,TRBV6-5,-,-,CASRRWNTGELFF,TGTGCCAGTCGCCGGTGGAACACCGGGGAGCTGTTTTTT
TRBJ2-2,TRBV10-3,-,TRBD2,CAIRSGRALVAGELFF,TGTGCCATCAGGAGCGGGAGGGCCCTCGTCGCCGGGGAGCTGTTTTTT
TRBJ1-2,TRBV4-1,-,TRBD1,CASSQPRGTGMFGYTF,TGCGCCAGCAGCCAACCCCGCGGGACAGGGATGTTTGGCTACACCTTC
TRBJ2-7,TRBV5-1,-,TRBD1,CASSLGRKQGDEQYF,TGCGCCAGCAGCTTGGGACGAAAACAGGGGGACGAGCAGTACTTC
TRBJ2-3,TRBV7-9,-,TRBD1,CASSLGLRDRETDTQYF,TGTGCCAGCAGCTTAGGACTCCGGGACAGGGAGACAGATACGCAGTATTTT
TRBJ1-1,TRBV23-1,-,-,CASSQSQGRTEAFF,TGCGCCAGCAGTCAAAGCCAGGGTAGGACTGAAGCTTTCTTT
TRBJ2-7,TRBV6-4,-,-,CASSDSGTQTYEQYF,TGTGCCAGCAGTGACTCGGGGACGCAAACCTACGAGCAGTACTTC
TRBJ2-1,TRBV6-5,-,-,CASRRGQGRDNEQFF,TGTGCCAGCAGGAGAGGGCAGGGTCGGGACAATGAGCAGTTCTTC
TRBJ2-1,TRBV5-1,-,TRBD2,CASSPGGPSSPVLFF,TGCGCCAGCAGCCCGGGAGGGCCTTCATCCCCCGTGCTGTTCTTC
TRBJ1-1,TRBV6-7,-,-,CASSYSSVWARTEAFF,TGTGCCAGCAGTTACTCATCCGTTTGGGCGAGGACTGAAGCTTTCTTT
TRBJ1-5,TRBV2,-,-,CASSQGGGGQPQHF,TGTGCCAGCAGCCAGGGAGGGGGAGGCCAGCCCCAGCATTTT
TRBJ2-3,TRBV4-1,-,TRBD2,CASSQVGKGLGQDTQYF,TGCGCCAGCAGCCAAGTGGGTAAGGGACTAGGCCAAGATACGCAGTATTTT
TRBJ2-2,TRBV6-6,-,-,CASSYNIQNTGELFF,TGTGCCAGCAGTTATAACATCCAGAACACCGGGGAGCTGTTTTTT
TRBJ2-2,TRBV5-6,-,-,CASSLGLWANTGELFF,TGTGCCAGCAGCTTGGGCTTGTGGGCAAACACCGGGGAGCTGTTTTTT
TRBJ2-7,TRBV5-1,few,-,CASRGSRPGDEQYF,TGCGCCAGCAGGGGATCACGGCCCGGGGACGAGCAGTACTTC
TRBJ2-7,TRBV10-3,-,-,CAISGGDYEQYF,TGTGCCATCAGTGGAGGGGACTACGAGCAGTACTTC
TRBJ1-3,TRBV18,-,-,CASSPWTADSGNTIYF,TGTGCCAGCTCACCATGGACAGCCGACTCTGGAAACACCATATATTTT
TRBJ2-2,TRBV11-2,-,TRBD1,CASSLFRDSKTGELFF,TGTGCCAGCAGCTTATTCCGGGACAGTAAAACCGGGGAGCTGTTTTTT
TRBJ2-3,TRBV10-3,once,TRBD2,CAIKSGGGTDTQYF,TGTGCCATCAAGTCTGGCGGGGGGACAGATACGCAGTATTTT
TRBJ2-3,TRBV5-1,-,-,CASGWGEITDTQYF,TGCGCCAGCGGCTGGGGGGAGATCACAGATACGCAGTATTTT
TRBJ2-7,TRBV5-4,-,-,CATSRQDTYEQYF,TGTGCCACCTCAAGACAGGATACCTACGAGCAGTACTTC
TRBJ2-3,TRBV7-8,-,-,CASSMDSITDTQYF,TGTGCCAGCAGCATGGACAGTATTACAGATACGCAGTATTTT
TRBJ1-6,TRBV5-1,-,TRBD1,CASKPGQGDNSPLHF,TGCGCCAGCAAACCCGGACAGGGCGATAATTCACCCCTCCACTTT
TRBJ1-1,TRBV28,-,-,CASSSSGKSQEEAFF,TGTGCCAGCAGTTCCTCAGGGAAATCGCAGGAGGAAGCTTTCTTT
TRBJ2-3,TRBV30,once,TRBD2,CAWSVLRGHSGRAMADTQYF,TGTGCCTGGAGTGTACTGAGAGGACACAGCGGGAGGGCCATGGCAGATACGCAGTATTTT
TRBJ1-2,TRBV6-1,-,-,CASSTRGGGYTF,TGTGCCAGCAGCACCCGAGGGGGTGGCTACACCTTC
TRBJ2-6,TRBV4-1,-,-,CASSQENTPSGANVLTF,TGCGCCAGCAGCCAAGAGAACACGCCCTCTGGGGCCAACGTCCTGACTTTC
TRBJ2-1,TRBV5-1,-,-,CASRSGGHPIYNEQFF,TGCGCCAGCAGGTCTGGCGGCCACCCCATCTACAATGAGCAGTTCTTC
TRBJ2-7,TRBV4-2,-,TRBD2,CASSQDLASGDEEQYF,TGTGCCAGCAGCCAAGATCTGGCTAGCGGGGACGAAGAGCAGTACTTC
TRBJ1-2,TRBV11-2,-,TRBD1,CASNLQGGKVIDGYTF,TGTGCCAGCAACCTACAGGGGGGTAAAGTGATCGATGGCTACACCTTC
TRBJ1-4,TRBV15,-,-,CATSSGPSGEKLFF,TGTGCCACCAGCTCCGGGCCCTCGGGTGAAAAACTGTTTTTT
TRBJ1-1,TRBV30,-,TRBD1,CAWSDRWQGGRTEAFF,TGTGCCTGGAGTGACCGTTGGCAGGGGGGTCGCACTGAAGCTTTCTTT
TRBJ2-1,TRBV18,-,TRBD2,CASSPKIAGSGEQFF,TGTGCCAGCTCACCGAAGATAGCGGGATCAGGTGAGCAGTTCTTC
TRBJ2-3,TRBV7-2,-,-,CASSLASTTSTDTQYF,TGTGCCAGCAGCTTAGCTAGCACCACTAGCACAGATACGCAGTATTTT
TRBJ1-2,TRBV28,-,-,CASSRGGYTF,TGTGCCAGCAGCCGAGGGGGCTACACCTTC
TRBJ1-2,TRBV20-1,-,-,CSASIAGGYTF,TGCAGTGCTAGTATCGCTGGAGGCTACACCTTC
TRBJ2-2,TRBV7-6,-,-,CASTSGPGQELFF,TGTGCCAGCACCTCTGGGCCGGGCCAGGAGCTGTTTTTT